Listed below are T cell receptor beta chains from one sample, sequenced in a study of memory CD4+ T cells and cytomegalovirus serostatus. The repertoire was sequenced with immunoSEQ multiplex PCR; TCRdb's copy has only in-frame clones and lacks some. Among over 65,000 clones, 75% to 90% were seen once, and the ten largest hold roughly 0.8%. The specimen was memory CD4+ T cells from blood. The source is an adult in good health and CMV-seronegative. CDR3s include the opening cysteine and the closing phenylalanine or tryptophan. A D gene is named only where the DNA matches it firmly. Size is stated for part of the rows, as once, few or many counts, or as a class when the clone is expanded.

D gene,V gene,J gene,clone size,CDR3 DNA,CDR3 protein
TRBD2,TRBV6-1,TRBJ2-7,.,TGTGCCAGCAGTGTTTATGAGCGGGGGAACCCCAACGCCTACGAGCAGTACTTC,CASSVYERGNPNAYEQYF
.,TRBV12-5,TRBJ2-1,.,TGTGCTAGTGGTTTCCCCCCTTCGAGGGGTCGCTCCTACAATGAGCAGTTCTTC,CASGFPPSRGRSYNEQFF
.,TRBV6-5,TRBJ1-6,.,TGTGCCAGCAGTTACTCAGGACTCTATAATTCACCCCTCCACTTT,CASSYSGLYNSPLHF
.,TRBV4-1,TRBJ1-2,few,TGCGCCAGCAGCCAAGTTTTAGGGAACTATGGCTACACCTTC,CASSQVLGNYGYTF
TRBD2,TRBV29-1,TRBJ2-1,.,TGCAGCGTTGAAGGGACTAGCGGGGCTATCTACAATGAGCAGTTCTTC,CSVEGTSGAIYNEQFF
.,TRBV7-9,TRBJ2-7,.,TGTGCCAGCAGCTTAGCGTTCGACAGTACCTACGAGCAGTACTTC,CASSLAFDSTYEQYF
TRBD1,TRBV7-8,TRBJ1-4,.,TGTGCCAGCAGCCGAACCACAGGGGTTGGGACTAATGAAAAACTGTTTTTT,CASSRTTGVGTNEKLFF
.,TRBV7-3,TRBJ1-1,.,TGTGCCAGCAGCCCAGGGAGGAACACTGAAGCTTTCTTT,CASSPGRNTEAFF
.,TRBV2,TRBJ2-1,.,TGTGCCAGCAGCCCCGGGCCCCGCGAGCAGTTCTTC,CASSPGPREQFF
.,TRBV10-1,TRBJ2-5,.,TGCGCCAGCAGTGCTGGGGGAGAGACCCAGTACTTC,CASSAGGETQYF
.,TRBV5-5,TRBJ1-5,.,TGTGCCAGCAGCTTGGTGGCAGAGGATCAGCCCCAGCATTTT,CASSLVAEDQPQHF
.,TRBV6-1,TRBJ2-1,.,TGTGCCAGCAGTGGACTACAGGGAGCGGCCTACAATGAGCAGTTCTTC,CASSGLQGAAYNEQFF
.,TRBV7-2,TRBJ1-4,.,TGTGCCAGCAGTTGGACAGCAACTAATGAAAAACTGTTTTTT,CASSWTATNEKLFF
TRBD1,TRBV4-2,TRBJ1-1,once,TGTGCCAGCAGCCAAGATCTATCCGGGACAGCGAGCACTGAAGCTTTCTTT,CASSQDLSGTASTEAFF
TRBD1,TRBV29-1,TRBJ1-2,.,TGCAGCGTCGGACAGGTGACTAACTATGGCTACACCTTC,CSVGQVTNYGYTF
.,TRBV5-6,TRBJ1-4,once,TGTGCCAGCAGGACCCGGGCCTTAAATGAAAAACTGTTTTTT,CASRTRALNEKLFF
.,TRBV9,TRBJ1-1,.,TGTGCCAGCAGCGTAGGGGGGGCTGTCACTGAAGCTTTCTTT,CASSVGGAVTEAFF